What follows are 23 T cell receptor beta chains derived from one specimen sequenced in a study of blood T cell repertoires in COVID-19. The repertoire was sequenced with immunoSEQ multiplex PCR; TCRdb's copy has only in-frame clones and lacks some. Here the sample spans about 270,000 clones, around four fifths being singletons. Sample: peripheral blood. These receptors were collected from a woman in her fifties or sixties who had recovered from COVID-19.

The chain joins TRBV14 to TRBJ2-3; TRBD2 matches at 7 bases. The germline gives CDR1 SGHDN, CDR2 FVKESK. This CDR3 is built from 16 residues. V dropped 0 bases and J dropped 0; count of bases not matched to a gene: 3. The CDR3 loop is CASSQDSGPSTDTQYF. The CDR3 coding sequence is TGTGCCAGCAGCCAAGATAGCGGGCCTAGCACAGATACGCAGTATTTT.

This chain connects TRBV7-2 to TRBJ2-5; weak D call: TRBD2 (6 bases). Germline-derived CDR1 and CDR2 are SGHTA and FQGNSA. CDR3 length: 16 amino acids. Trimming cost V 2 bases and J 2 bases, with 15 bases left between them. CDR3 coding DNA: TGTGCCAGCAGCTTAATCAGTAGCGGAGGACAAGAGACCCAGTACTTC. Its protein product is CASSLISSGGQETQYF.

The chain links TRBV27 to TRBJ2-7; D is undetermined. V was pared by 3 bases and J by 3 bases, with 9 bases between. CDR3 length equals 13 residues. Germline V gene lookup returns CDR1 MNHEY and CDR2 SMNVEV (reference sequence). CDR3 sequence (DNA): TGTGCCAGCAGTTTGGGCTCACACTACGAGCAGTACTTC. This sequence encodes CASSLGSHYEQYF.

The rearrangement links TRBV19 to TRBJ2-3; maybe TRBD1 (6 bases). Per the germline V gene, CDR1 is LNHDA and CDR2 is SQIVND (reference sequence). The germline V and J ends were trimmed by 6 bases and 4 bases, with 17 bases remaining between them. CDR3 length: 15 amino acids. The CDR3 nucleotides read TGTGCCAGTAGCCCAGGGGTTGCGGCCTCAGATACGCAGTATTTT. Its protein is CASSPGVAASDTQYF.

The chain links TRBV9 to TRBJ1-2; 11 bases are a match to TRBD1. Trimming took 6 bases from V and 7 from J; bases not matched to a gene: 14. CDR1 and CDR2 from the germline V gene are SGDLS and YYNGEE. The CDR3 contains 16 residues. The CDR3 DNA reads as TGTGCCAGCACCCCTCAATCAGGACAGGGGGCGCGTGGCTACACCTTC. Translation: CASTPQSGQGARGYTF.

This clone was detected once. The gene calls are TRBV2 and TRBJ1-1; a possible D gene is TRBD1 (5 bases). This CDR3 has 14 residues. Deletions cut 8 bases from V and 4 bases from J, with 17 bases between. Per germline, CDR1 SNHLY and CDR2 FYNNEI. The DNA for the CDR3 is TGTGCCAGCGTTCCCCGGTCCGGGGGCACTGAAGCTTTCTTT. This translates into CASVPRSGGTEAFF.

This clone was seen a single time. The rearrangement joins TRBV6-4 to TRBJ1-4, with D tentatively TRBD1 (5 bases). Trimming left V 6 bases short and J 9 bases short, with 23 bases between. The CDR3 runs to 16 residues. CDR1 MRHNA and CDR2 SNTAGT come from the germline V gene. The CDR3 DNA sequence: TGTGCCAGCAGACCCCGAGAGGTAGAGGGGAGGAAAAAACTGTTTTTT. Translating gives CASRPREVEGRKKLFF.

In nucleotides, the CDR3 is TGTGCCAGCTTCCGAGGGCAGGGGGCCAACGAGCAGTACTTC. Translated, it gives CASFRGQGANEQYF. The chain links TRBV5-6 to TRBJ2-7; 8 bases match TRBD1. This CDR3 spans 14 amino acids. The germline CDR1 and CDR2 sequences are SGHDT and YYEEEE. The ends lost 7 bases at V and 5 bases at J; junction bases unmatched: 11.

The sample holds one count of this clone. The rearrangement joins TRBV7-2 to TRBJ2-3, with 13 bases that match TRBD2. Germline lookup yields CDR1 SGHTA and CDR2 FQGNSA. The length of the CDR3 is 16 residues. Germline trimming cut 5 bases from V and 6 bases from J; bases unmatched to any gene: 8. The DNA of the CDR3 is TGTGCCAGCAGCGCCCGGACTAGCGGGAGACGCGATACGCAGTATTTT. The encoded protein is CASSARTSGRRDTQYF.

The genes are TRBV7-2 and TRBJ1-6, with TRBD1 as a possible D gene (5 bases). The CDR3 has 17 amino acids. The V gene lost 2 bases and the J gene lost 10 bases, with 21 bases spanning the gap. Germline V gives CDR1 SGHTA, CDR2 FQGNSA. The CDR3 reads CASSLMFGGGLRSPLHF. In DNA, the CDR3 is TGTGCCAGCAGCTTAATGTTCGGGGGGGGTCTTCGGTCACCCCTCCACTTT.

CDR3 nucleotides: TGTGCCATCACTACGGACAGAGGGAACACTGAAGCTTTCTTT. Protein: CAITTDRGNTEAFF. The chain has TRBV10-3 and TRBJ1-1, with D perhaps TRBD1 (6 bases). The germline CDR1 and CDR2 sequences are ENHRY and SYGVKD. This CDR3 spans 14 amino acids. Trimming cost V 7 bases and J 1 base, with 13 bases left between them.

This clone was counted a few times. The chain employs TRBV6-2 or TRBV6-3 and TRBJ2-7; tentative D call: TRBD2 (6 bases). V dropped 0 bases and J dropped 4 bases, with 10 bases sitting between them. CDR3 length: 14 residues. Germline values: CDR1 MNHEY, CDR2 SVGEGT. Here the CDR3 DNA reads TGTGCCAGCAGTTACTCGATACGGGGGTACGAGCAGTACTTC. As protein: CASSYSIRGYEQYF.

The chain links TRBV9 to TRBJ2-7; tentatively, D is TRBD2 (7 bases). V lost 2 bases to trimming and J lost 4 bases, with 16 bases between them. The CDR3 loop spans 15 amino acids. Germline CDR1 and CDR2: SGDLS and YYNGEE. In DNA form, the CDR3 reads TGTGCCAGCAGCGTGGGCGGGGGCGCCTTTTACGAGCAGTACTTC. Its protein product is CASSVGGGAFYEQYF.

The rearrangement uses TRBV4-2 and TRBJ2-1, with D possibly being TRBD2 (5 bases). CDR1 LGHNA and CDR2 YNFKEQ come from the germline V gene. The CDR3 contains 13 residues. Trimming removed 3 bases at V and 3 bases at J, with 6 bases between. This CDR3 reads CASSQSGYNEQFF. The CDR3 DNA follows: TGTGCCAGCAGCCAGAGCGGCTACAATGAGCAGTTCTTC.

The rearrangement joins TRBV18 to TRBJ2-1, with 7 nucleotides matching TRBD1. The length of the CDR3 is 17 residues. V shed 3 bases, J shed 5 bases, and the junction held 13 bases outside the gene matches. The V gene's germline CDR1 is KGHSH and CDR2 LQKENI. The CDR3 loop is CASSPYSGQAPDNEQFF. The CDR3 DNA follows: TGTGCCAGCTCACCCTACTCAGGACAGGCGCCGGACAATGAGCAGTTCTTC.

The gene calls are TRBV7-3 and TRBJ2-7, with TRBD1 as a possible D gene (5 bases). Germline V gene lookup returns CDR1 SGHTA and CDR2 FQGTGA. The CDR3 loop spans 14 amino acids. V dropped 2 bases and J dropped 3 bases, with 11 bases sitting between them. CDR3 coding DNA: TGTGCCAGCAGCTTACAGGGCGGATACTACGAGCAGTACTTC. This codes for CASSLQGGYYEQYF.

This clone has a handful of counts. The rearrangement joins TRBV7-2 to TRBJ2-7; 7 nucleotides match TRBD2. CDR3 length equals 14 residues. The germline V gene has CDR1 SGHTA and CDR2 FQGNSA. V was pared by 5 bases and J by 3 bases, with 7 bases of the junction left unmatched. The CDR3 loop is CASSPGLVIYEQYF. The CDR3 DNA sequence: TGTGCCAGCAGCCCCGGACTAGTGATCTACGAGCAGTACTTC.

This clone was counted only a few times. This CDR3 is CASSLDRLDRAYEQYF. In DNA form, the CDR3 reads TGTGCCAGCAGCTTAGATCGTTTGGACAGAGCCTACGAGCAGTACTTC. This rearrangement joins TRBV7-9 to TRBJ2-7, with D maybe TRBD1 (6 bases). There are 16 residues in the CDR3. The germline V gene has CDR1 SEHNR and CDR2 FQNEAQ (reference sequence). The V end was cut by 1 base, the J end by 2 bases, with 15 bases between.

In this sample, this clone turned up a few times. The chain joins TRBV7-2 to TRBJ2-2; TRBD2 aligns across 11 bases. Looked up from germline, CDR1 is SGHTA and CDR2 is FQGNSA. Germline trimming cut 2 bases from V and 6 bases from J; bases unmatched to any gene: 8. The CDR3 length is 17 residues. This CDR3 is CASSLRGSGGAPGELFF. The CDR3 nucleotides are TGTGCCAGCAGCTTACGCGGTAGCGGGGGGGCCCCCGGGGAGCTGTTTTTT.

This clone is a singleton in its sample. The chain is built from TRBV5-1 and TRBJ2-3; TRBD2 is a possible D gene (6 bases). This CDR3 comprises 16 residues. Germline loops: CDR1 SGHRS, CDR2 YFSETQ. The ends were cut back, 0 bases at V and 1 base at J, with 12 bases in the middle. CDR3: CASSLVWREGTDTQYF. For the CDR3, the DNA is TGCGCCAGCAGCTTGGTATGGCGGGAAGGCACAGATACGCAGTATTTT.

The V and J genes are TRBV27 and TRBJ1-2; the D gene is possibly TRBD1 (6 bases). The CDR3 has 14 residues. The V end lost 6 bases, the J end lost 2 bases, and 13 bases lay between the germline ends. CDR1 and CDR2 from the germline V gene are MNHEY and SMNVEV (reference sequence). CDR3 protein: CASSRVQGNYGYTF. Here the CDR3 DNA reads TGTGCCAGCAGCAGGGTGCAGGGGAACTATGGCTACACCTTC.

This chain joins TRBV11-2 and TRBJ1-6; the D is unclear. The CDR3 is 13 amino acids. The germline V gene has CDR1 SGHAT and CDR2 FQNNGV. V lost 3 bases, J lost 7 bases, and 7 bases lay in between. CDR3 nucleotide sequence: TGTGCCAGCAGCTTTCAGGAAAATTCACCCCTCCACTTT. Translation: CASSFQENSPLHF.

This chain connects TRBV5-1 to TRBJ2-3; D might be TRBD1 (5 bases). This CDR3 is 13 amino acids long. V lost 2 bases, J lost 2 bases, and 6 bases lay in between. The germline CDR1 and CDR2 sequences are SGHRS and YFSETQ. DNA for the CDR3: TGCGCCAGCAGCTTACAGGACACAGATACGCAGTATTTT. Its protein product is CASSLQDTDTQYF.